This T cell receptor (beta chain) was captured by sequencing in a study of read filtering for tumor transcriptome and immune sequencing. Study summary: By R-ISS, stages I, II and III held around 8, 16 and 7 patients. General study findings and limits: This fraction held mixed bone marrow immune cells after CD138-negative sorting.

This clonotype was detected many times. Its target is unknown. This library used 300 to 450 ng RNA and molecular barcoded adaptors spanning alpha/delta and beta/gamma chains. MiXCR was run by TCRdb on the reads, yielding one entry per CDR3 protein. The table shows about 40,000 distinct CDR3 sequences, with about an eighth occurring only once. Trimming took 5 bases from V and 5 from J; bases not matched to a gene: 8. This CDR3 is built from 15 residues. CDR1 is SGHVS and CDR2 is FNYEAQ in the germline V gene. The clonotype originates from a donor over 35 with multiple myeloma. The chain joins TRBV7-6 to TRBJ2-7; 11 bases line up with TRBD1. Sequencing was performed on a population of CD138-negative cells sorted from bone marrow. The DNA of the CDR3 is TGTGCCAGCAGCCCCGGGACAGGGGGTCTAAACGAGCAGTACTTC. As protein: CASSPGTGGLNEQYF.